This record covers a single T cell receptor beta chain. A second PCR of about 7 to 11 cycles used a sample-barcoded 5' primer and a J-beta primer mix. All cDNA molecules were each tagged by a template-switch adaptor with 12 random nucleotides. TCRdb re-called the 5' RACE reads through MiXCR, storing one row per CDR3 protein. The sample shows approximately 900,000 distinct CDR3 sequences, almost 30% of them seen only once. This record comes from a study of blood T cells in healthy people across ages. The V segment lost 3 bases and the J segment 3 bases; nucleotides outside the gene matches: 17. The CDR3 loop spans 20 amino acids. CDR1 is KGHSH and CDR2 is LQKENI in the germline V gene. These data also formed part of another study, on T cells of mothers and their children. Per that paper: Barcodes and 2-4 random nucleotides were added by M1S in the second PCR. Pairs that are related and pairs that are unrelated have TCR recombination output shaped similarly by thymic selection.

The chain is built from TRBV18 and TRBJ2-3; 11 bases line up with TRBD2. This clonotype was obtained from a woman between 40 and 55 years old in good health. The sample taken for sequencing was blood. This CDR3 reads CASSPPRTSGGPRATDTQYF. The CDR3 DNA sequence: TGTGCCAGCTCACCGCCCCGTACTAGCGGGGGCCCCAGAGCGACAGATACGCAGTATTTT.